The entry below gives a single T cell receptor (beta chain) sequence along with its context. The sample is drawn from a study of blood T cell repertoires in COVID-19. Study as a whole: The United States, Italy and Spain were the sources of the acute and convalescent COVID-19 samples. T cells, B-cell-depleted T cells, or PBMCs provided the cDNA or gDNA that served as material.

CDR3 length: 13 amino acids. Germline V gives CDR1 LNHNV, CDR2 YYDKDF (reference sequence). The V gene lost 5 bases and the J gene lost 2 bases, with 7 bases spanning the gap. Under the authors' procedure: The authors estimated nucleated cell counts from reference gene primer amplification. The table came from immunoSEQ multiplex PCR; TCRdb's copy has only in-frame clones and leaves some out. The D gene and trimming were derived from the DNA, and the V and J assignments and clone size from that table. The repertoire has about 95,000 clones, around 86% of them found once; the top ten carry roughly 3.5%.

The genes are TRBV15 and TRBJ2-1; no definite D call. Material for sequencing was peripheral blood. The receptor's source is a woman between 70 and 85 years old with acute or convalescent COVID-19. The CDR3 loop reads CATSPPPYNEQFF. The DNA of the CDR3 is TGTGCCACCAGCCCTCCCCCCTACAATGAGCAGTTCTTC.